This is a list of T cell receptor beta chains from one sample in a study of control samples from healthy donors and cancer patients. Assay used: immunoSEQ multiplex PCR; TCRdb lists only in-frame clones, some missing. The sample shows 2,000 to 3,000 clones, about 95% of them seen only once. Sequencing used PBMCs. Receptors originate from a man aged 65-85 years with colorectal cancer. Each CDR3 is given without its conserved first and last residue. Fields, in order: CDR3 protein, J gene, V gene, CDR3 length.

ASSVGRGPNTEAF TRBJ1-1 TRBV9 13
ASSQATGVYEQY TRBJ2-7 TRBV28 12
ASSETSGGAETQY TRBJ2-5 TRBV6-1 13
ASNHRSSNQPQH TRBJ1-5 TRBV28 12
ASKEGAANSPLH TRBJ1-6 TRBV18 12
ASSLLGHLNTGELF TRBJ2-2 TRBV27 14
ASSLVVGGRVSYEQY TRBJ2-7 TRBV7-2 15
ASSFRRIYGYT TRBJ1-2 TRBV7-2 11
ASSLQGANEQY TRBJ2-7 TRBV7-2 11
ASSLRVGAGEIVHGGYT TRBJ1-2 TRBV11-3 17
AWSLKGGDNEQF TRBJ2-1 TRBV30 12
ASSLGPNTEAF TRBJ1-1 TRBV5-5 11
ASRPTGEGGQY TRBJ2-5 TRBV5-5 11
ASSLGQGGTDTQY TRBJ2-3 TRBV7-7 13
ASGSGGRVDTEAF TRBJ1-1 TRBV6-5 13
ASSLAGTDVNSNYGYT TRBJ1-2 TRBV13 16
ASTLGGQGVSYEQY TRBJ2-7 TRBV28 14
ASSQGQGIPTDTQY TRBJ2-3 TRBV4-3 14
ASSDGRGGRTDTQY TRBJ2-3 TRBV2 14
ASSDGSRTDTQY TRBJ2-3 TRBV4-2 12
ASSLDGRPSLAKNIQY TRBJ2-4 TRBV7-9 16
ATSDLQYGKNIQY TRBJ2-4 TRBV24-1 13
ASSPGTVSSYEQY TRBJ2-7 TRBV5-4 13
ASSLKRHQLNTEAF TRBJ1-1 TRBV7-2 14
ASSFSQSNTEAF TRBJ1-1 TRBV7-2 12
ASSLIPGNTIY TRBJ1-3 TRBV5-1 11
ASSSLSGASYEQY TRBJ2-7 TRBV28 13
ASSNDRGSNTEAF TRBJ1-1 TRBV6-5 13
ASSRWGYEQY TRBJ2-7 TRBV28 10
ASSLAGGAETQY TRBJ2-5 TRBV7-9 12
ASSFRARGEETQY TRBJ2-5 TRBV19 13
AWSVREKEKYGYT TRBJ1-2 TRBV30 13
ASSLDREGDEQY TRBJ2-7 TRBV7-9 12
ASSQETSPNTGELF TRBJ2-2 TRBV4-2 14
ASLGQGGTYEQY TRBJ2-7 TRBV28 12
ASSHLDRPRGGTEAF TRBJ1-1 TRBV4-1 15
ASSQEDPSNQPQH TRBJ1-5 TRBV4-1 13
ATSDPHGRSLDEQF TRBJ2-1 TRBV24-1 14